One sample yielded the 3 T cell receptor beta chains listed below, sequenced in a study of shared clonotypes between healthy human individuals. The repertoire was sequenced with immunoSEQ multiplex PCR; TCRdb's copy has only in-frame clones and lacks some. The sample lists around 510,000 clones, about 96% occurring once. The sample consisted of naive CD4+ T cells sorted from blood. Sample subset: CD45RA+ positively selected. The receptor source for this set is a woman aged 25-40 years in good health.

This clone showed up just a few times. The V call is TRBV7-9, the J call TRBJ1-4, with D perhaps TRBD1 (5 bases). CDR3 length: 14 amino acids. The germline CDR1 and CDR2 sequences are SEHNR and FQNEAQ (reference sequence). V was trimmed by 5 bases and J by 3 bases, leaving 10 bases between them. Here the CDR3 DNA reads TGTGCCAGCAGCAATCAGGGATCTAATGAAAAACTGTTTTTT. It encodes CASSNQGSNEKLFF.

The chain recombines TRBV27 with TRBJ2-2; D may be TRBD2 (6 bases). The germline CDR1 and CDR2 sequences are MNHEY and SMNVEV (reference sequence). This CDR3 is built from 16 residues. V was cut by 4 bases and J by 6 bases, with 18 bases left in between. DNA of the CDR3: TGTGCCAGCAGTTCCTCCTCGACTAGGTCCGCCGGGGAGCTGTTTTTT. Translation gives CASSSSSTRSAGELFF.

This sequence joins TRBV6-5 and TRBJ2-5; possibly TRBD2 for D (6 bases). The J call may be in error: the DNA end matches TRBJ2-7 better. This CDR3 contains 14 residues. The V gene's germline CDR1 is MNHEY and CDR2 SVGAGI. The CDR3: CASSPARGSYEQYF. For the CDR3, the DNA is TGTGCCAGCAGCCCCGCGCGGGGATCCTACGAGCAGTACTTC.